This entry features one TCR beta chain sequence. Its antigen remains unidentified. The data were obtained in a study of T cells expressing NK-cell markers. About the research overall: It was sorted CD3+CD56-NKG2C+, CD3+CD56+NKG2C- and CD3+CD56+NKG2C+ T cells that provided the TCR beta repertoires. Study outcomes and limitations: In several donors, dominant clonotypes made up about 28.3-65% of CD3+CD56-NKG2C+ cells. The dominant NKG2C+ clonotypes represented roughly 1.0-7.5% of CD8+ T cells in six donors.

TCRdb reprocessed the 5' RACE reads, with one entry per CDR3 protein and no DNA. This sample's table reports some 500,000 distinct CDR3 sequences. CDR3 length: 16 residues. The germline V gene has CDR1 DFQATT and CDR2 SNEGSKA (reference sequence). The chain recombines TRBV20-1 with TRBJ2-3; TCRdb picks TRBD1, but there is no DNA to check that call. This receptor was taken from a woman in her forties or fifties in good health. Specimen: blood T cells: a sorted CD56 or NKG2C T cell subset, CD4+ or CD8+ T cells, or bulk PBMC T cells (not recorded which). The CDR3 region is CSASSGVMMLTDTQYF.